The 21 T cell receptor beta chains below were found in one sample sequenced in a study of control samples from healthy donors and cancer patients. The method was immunoSEQ multiplex PCR; TCRdb's version includes in-frame clones alone and lacks a portion of them. The repertoire includes tens of thousands of clones, 87% of them detected once, and approximately 10% sits in the top ten. What was sequenced was PBMCs. The receptors here all came from a woman aged 55-69 years with lung cancer.

This chain joins TRBV11-2 and TRBJ2-6; either TRBD1 or TRBD2 may supply D (5 bases each). The germline gives CDR1 SGHAT, CDR2 FQNNGV. The CDR3 has 15 amino acids. The V gene lost 5 bases and the J gene lost 4 bases, with 12 bases spanning the gap. The CDR3 coding sequence is TGTGCCAGCAGCGCCACCCGGGACGGGGCCAACGTCCTGACTTTC. It translates to CASSATRDGANVLTF.

The CDR3 region is CASSLARDPPYEQYF. DNA of the CDR3: TGTGCCAGCAGCTTAGCCCGGGACCCCCCCTACGAGCAGTACTTC. The chain combines TRBV7-2 with TRBJ2-7; D is tentatively TRBD1 or TRBD2 (5 bases each). Per the germline V gene, CDR1 is SGHTA and CDR2 is FQGNSA. CDR3 length: 15 residues. V was cut by 0 bases and J by 2 bases, with 11 bases left in between.

The V gene is TRBV29-1, the J gene TRBJ1-1; the D is unclear. From germline, CDR1 is SQVTM and CDR2 ANQGSEA. The CDR3 has 10 residues. Trimming pared 2 bases from V and 9 bases from J, leaving 7 bases between. CDR3 nucleotides: TGCAGCGTTGAACAGGCCCAAGCTTTCTTT. This sequence encodes CSVEQAQAFF.

On this clone: This sample includes further DNA sequences coding for the same CDR3. This chain uses TRBV5-4 with TRBJ2-7; possibly TRBD1 for D (6 bases). V lost 0 bases and J lost 1, with 8 bases in between. CDR3 length: 14 amino acids. CDR1 is SGHNT and CDR2 is YYREEE in the germline V gene (reference sequence). The CDR3 loop reads CASSLAGVSYEQYF. The CDR3 nucleotides are TGTGCCAGCAGCTTGGCAGGGGTGTCCTACGAGCAGTACTTC.

The chain uses TRBV9 and TRBJ1-5; TRBD1 might be the D (5 bases). The CDR3 is 16 amino acids. V shed 4 bases and J shed 0 bases, with 14 bases lying between them. From germline, CDR1 is SGDLS and CDR2 YYNGEE. The CDR3 nucleotides are TGTGCCAGCAGCCCGACCGACAGTTATAGCAATCAGCCCCAGCATTTT. Its protein is CASSPTDSYSNQPQHF.

This clone was picked up one time. The chain links TRBV19 to TRBJ2-6; D possibly uses TRBD1 or TRBD2 (5 bases each). V was shortened by 10 bases and J by 1 base, with 11 bases between the two germline ends. CDR3 length equals 14 residues. Per germline, CDR1 LNHDA and CDR2 SQIVND (reference sequence). CDR3: CATKWGSGANVLTF. CDR3 sequence (DNA): TGTGCCACCAAGTGGGGGTCTGGGGCCAACGTCCTGACTTTC.

V is TRBV27 and J is TRBJ2-1; D is unclear. Trimming left V 6 bases short and J 8 bases short, with 11 bases between. Germline assignment: CDR1 MNHEY and CDR2 SMNVEV (reference sequence). This CDR3 has 12 amino acids. The CDR3 DNA is TGTGCCAGCAGCCGTTCCTTCGATGAGCAGTTCTTC. Protein: CASSRSFDEQFF.

The chain recombines TRBV19 with TRBJ1-1; no clear D gene. The CDR3 runs to 13 residues. Germline values: CDR1 LNHDA, CDR2 SQIVND (reference sequence). V was pared by 9 bases and J by 0 bases, with 11 bases between. The DNA for the CDR3 is TGTGCCAGCCGGACGGGAATGAACACTGAAGCTTTCTTT. Translating it yields CASRTGMNTEAFF.

This chain joins TRBV3-1 (or the pseudogene TRBV3-2) and TRBJ1-2; D might be TRBD1 (5 bases). V dropped 3 bases and J dropped 0 bases, with 11 bases sitting between them. The germline V gene has CDR1 LGHDT and CDR2 YNNKEL (reference sequence). This CDR3 has 15 amino acids. CDR3 amino acids: CASSHFGGPNYGYTF. The CDR3 DNA reads as TGTGCCAGCAGCCATTTTGGGGGTCCTAACTATGGCTACACCTTC.

The chain uses TRBV7-9 and TRBJ1-2; the D is unclear. Germline lookup yields CDR1 SEHNR and CDR2 FQNEAQ (reference sequence). The length of the CDR3 is 13 residues. Trimming removed 5 bases at V and 4 bases at J, with 11 bases between. CDR3: CASSPPVGYGYTF. CDR3 in DNA: TGTGCCAGCAGCCCCCCGGTAGGCTATGGCTACACCTTC.

This clone has just one count. The V call is TRBV19, the J call TRBJ1-1, with D possibly being TRBD1 (5 bases). CDR1 is LNHDA and CDR2 is SQIVND in the germline V gene (reference sequence). The CDR3 consists of 17 residues. Trimming took off 6 bases at V and 0 bases at J, with 20 bases between the two ends. This CDR3 is CASSPSGWGVVNTEAFF. CDR3 bases: TGTGCCAGTAGCCCCTCGGGATGGGGGGTGGTGAACACTGAAGCTTTCTTT.

The chain uses TRBV3-1 (or the pseudogene TRBV3-2) and TRBJ1-2, with D hard to call. The CDR3 covers 15 residues. Trimming took off 0 bases at V and 1 base at J, with 9 bases between the two ends. Germline V gives CDR1 LGHDT, CDR2 YNNKEL (reference sequence). The CDR3 sequence: CASSQDGLDNYGYTF. Here the CDR3 DNA reads TGTGCCAGCAGCCAAGATGGGTTAGATAACTATGGCTACACCTTC.

The chain carries TRBV29-1 and TRBJ2-1; D is possibly TRBD2 (5 bases). V was clipped by 7 bases and J by 7 bases, with 14 bases between them. The CDR3 is 12 residues long. The V gene's germline CDR1 is SQVTM and CDR2 ANQGSEA. The CDR3, as DNA: TGCAGCGGCCGCTTCGGAGGTAATGAGCAGTTCTTC. Amino acid sequence: CSGRFGGNEQFF.

This chain connects TRBV27 to TRBJ2-1, with TRBD1 identical over 8 bases. Looked up from germline, CDR1 is MNHEY and CDR2 is SMNVEV (reference sequence). CDR3 length: 14 residues. The V and J ends lost 5 bases and 6 bases, in that order; junction bases with no gene match: 6. The CDR3 sequence is CASSPDRVGNEQFF. The DNA for the CDR3 is TGTGCCAGCAGTCCGGACAGGGTTGGCAATGAGCAGTTCTTC.

The chain joins TRBV29-1 to TRBJ2-3; TRBD2 matches at 14 bases. V shed 8 bases and J 9 bases; nucleotides not matched to a gene: 13. CDR3 length equals 15 residues. The germline gives CDR1 SQVTM, CDR2 ANQGSEA. The CDR3 nucleotides read TGCAGCACGAGTACGGGACTAGCGGGAGTAGCCACGCAGTATTTT. It yields the protein CSTSTGLAGVATQYF.

This clone is a singleton in its sample. The chain has TRBV9 and TRBJ1-4; 11 positions agree with TRBD1. V was pared by 2 bases and J by 5 bases, with 8 bases of the junction left unmatched. Germline V gene sequence: CDR1 SGDLS, CDR2 YYNGEE. The CDR3 length is 17 residues. DNA for the CDR3: TGTGCCAGCAGCGTCGCCGGGACAGGGGGTGTCAATGAAAAACTGTTTTTT. Translating gives CASSVAGTGGVNEKLFF.

This clone was recorded only once. The CDR3 is CASSTWTFSSGNTIYF. The CDR3 DNA is TGTGCCAGTAGTACCTGGACATTTTCCTCTGGAAACACCATATATTTT. The chain links TRBV19 to TRBJ1-3, with D perhaps TRBD1 (5 bases). Germline V CDR1 and CDR2: LNHDA, SQIVND (reference sequence). Trimming took off 4 bases at V and 0 bases at J, with 13 bases between the two ends. The CDR3 spans 16 residues.

CDR3 DNA: TGCGCCAGCAGCTCTCTAGGGACAGGGGCAAGCAATGAGCAGTTCTTC. This gives the protein CASSSLGTGASNEQFF. The chain uses TRBV5-1 and TRBJ2-1; 10 bases fit TRBD1. This CDR3 contains 16 residues. CDR1 is SGHRS and CDR2 is YFSETQ in the germline V gene. J gave up 6 bases and V 3 bases, and 9 bases lay outside the gene matches.

The chain uses TRBV9 and TRBJ1-4, with D unclear. V lost 0 bases and J 6 bases, leaving 6 bases between the germline ends. The CDR3 runs to 13 residues. Germline values: CDR1 SGDLS, CDR2 YYNGEE. Here the CDR3 DNA reads TGTGCCAGCAGCGTAGCACTTGATGAAAAACTGTTTTTT. Translating gives CASSVALDEKLFF.

The chain has TRBV3-1 (or the pseudogene TRBV3-2) and TRBJ2-3; 10 nucleotides line up with TRBD2. CDR1 and CDR2 from the germline V gene are LGHDT and YNNKEL (reference sequence). The J segment lost 6 bases and the V segment lost 0 bases, leaving 6 bases of the junction unmatched. The CDR3 extends over 16 amino acids. This CDR3 reads CASSQDQPGLADTQYF. The CDR3 DNA follows: TGTGCCAGCAGCCAAGACCAACCGGGACTAGCGGATACGCAGTATTTT.

This clone appeared a single time. The chain is built from TRBV30 and TRBJ2-2; TRBD2 might be the D (6 bases). Germline CDR1 GTSNPN, CDR2 SVGIG (reference sequence). Trimming removed 4 bases at V and 2 bases at J, with 14 bases between. This CDR3 is 15 amino acids long. This CDR3 reads CAWTVGGDNTGELFF. CDR3 nucleotides: TGTGCCTGGACGGTGGGCGGGGACAACACCGGGGAGCTGTTTTTT.